The rows below give T cell receptor beta chains drawn from one sample of a study of blood T cell repertoires in COVID-19. Generated by immunoSEQ multiplex PCR, the TCRdb table keeps only in-frame clones and is missing some. Among about 160,000 clones listed, roughly 90% were seen once. The sequenced material came from peripheral blood. These receptor sequences come from a man aged 25-40 years with COVID-19, enrolled during active disease. CDR3s include the opening cysteine and the closing phenylalanine or tryptophan. D genes are given only for firm matches. Clone size is stated in some rows and not others, as once, few, many or a class when expanded.

j_call d_call v_call clone_size cdr3_nt cdr3_aa
TRBJ1-1 . TRBV5-1 . TGCGCCAGCAGCCGGACTTCTGGAAACACTGAAGCTTTCTTT CASSRTSGNTEAFF
TRBJ2-3 TRBD2 TRBV19 . TGTGCCACCAGGACTAGCGGGGGACGTGATACGCAGTATTTT CATRTSGGRDTQYF
TRBJ2-7 . TRBV6-5 . TGTGCCAGAAGACAGGAACCCTACGAGCAGTACTTC CARRQEPYEQYF
TRBJ1-1 TRBD1 TRBV30 . TGTGCCTGGAGTCCAGGGGGACTGAACACTGAAGCTTTCTTT CAWSPGGLNTEAFF
TRBJ2-3 . TRBV28 few TGTGCCAGCACCCCCCCAACCCTAATAGATACGCAGTATTTT CASTPPTLIDTQYF
TRBJ1-2 TRBD1 TRBV3-1/TRBV3-2 . TGTGCCAGCACCTCCAGAGGGGGCGCGGGGTATGGCTACACCTTC CASTSRGGAGYGYTF
TRBJ2-6 . TRBV9 . TGTGCCAGCACCAGGGGACGGACTAGACTTACTGGGGCCAACGTCCTGACTTTC CASTRGRTRLTGANVLTF
TRBJ2-5 . TRBV11-3 once TGTGCCAGCAGCCTCTTTCAAGAGACCCAGTACTTC CASSLFQETQYF
TRBJ1-1 . TRBV7-9 . TGTGCCAGCAGCACTTTGTTGACAGACACTGAAGCTTTCTTT CASSTLLTDTEAFF
TRBJ2-6 TRBD1 TRBV5-4 . TGTGCCAGCAGCATGGGGACAGGGGCTGGGGCCAACGTCCTGACTTTC CASSMGTGAGANVLTF
TRBJ1-2 . TRBV28 . TGTGCCAGCAGTCCGCCCCTAGTGTATGGCTACACCTTC CASSPPLVYGYTF
TRBJ2-1 TRBD1 TRBV6-4 . TGTGCCAGCAGTGACTCGGTGGGACAGTCCTACAATGAGCAGTTCTTC CASSDSVGQSYNEQFF
TRBJ1-2 . TRBV19 . TGTGCCAGTAGTACCCTCTATGGCTACACCTTC CASSTLYGYTF